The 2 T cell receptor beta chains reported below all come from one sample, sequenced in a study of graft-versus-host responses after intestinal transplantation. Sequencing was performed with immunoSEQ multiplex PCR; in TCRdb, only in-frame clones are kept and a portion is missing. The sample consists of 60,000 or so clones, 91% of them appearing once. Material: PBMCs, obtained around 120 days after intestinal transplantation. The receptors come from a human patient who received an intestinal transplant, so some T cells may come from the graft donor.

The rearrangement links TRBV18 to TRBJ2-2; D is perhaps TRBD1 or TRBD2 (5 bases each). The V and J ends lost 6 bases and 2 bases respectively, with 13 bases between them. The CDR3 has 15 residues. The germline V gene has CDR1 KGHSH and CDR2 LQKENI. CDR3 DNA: TGTGCCAGCTCTCTCACGAGGGGAAACACCGGGGAGCTGTTTTTT. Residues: CASSLTRGNTGELFF.

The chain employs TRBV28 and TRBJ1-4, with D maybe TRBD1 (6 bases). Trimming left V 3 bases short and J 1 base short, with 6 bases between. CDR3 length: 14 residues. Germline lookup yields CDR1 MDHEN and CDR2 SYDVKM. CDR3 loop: CASSLDRTNEKLFF. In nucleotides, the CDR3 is TGTGCCAGCAGTTTGGACAGAACTAATGAAAAACTGTTTTTT.